A selection of T cell receptor beta chains follows, all from one sample in a study of glioma-infiltrating T cells after dendritic cell vaccination. Method: immunoSEQ multiplex PCR; TCRdb's copy keeps in-frame clones and lacks some. The table records 90,000 or so clones, more than 80% of them present only once. This sample comprised blood, obtained after dendritic cell vaccination. These receptors all come from a human donor with glioblastoma. The CDR3 runs from the conserved cysteine through the conserved F or W. Each record gives: V gene, clone size, D gene, J gene, CDR3 protein, CDR3 DNA. A D gene is named only where the DNA matches it firmly. Where a row states a size, it is once, few, many or the class of an expanded clone; other rows omit it.

TRBV19,.,.,TRBJ1-2,CASSTTLITGYTF,TGTGCCAGTAGTACTACCTTAATAACGGGCTACACCTTC
TRBV4-2,.,.,TRBJ2-2,CASSQGGTANTGELFF,TGTGCCAGCAGCCAAGGGGGCACTGCGAACACCGGGGAGCTGTTTTTT
TRBV7-2,.,.,TRBJ2-2,CASSLSTTNTGELFF,TGTGCCAGCAGTCTTAGCACAACGAACACCGGGGAGCTGTTTTTT
TRBV5-6,many,.,TRBJ2-4,CASSFLTDLLAKNIQYF,TGTGCCAGCAGCTTTCTAACAGACCTTCTAGCCAAAAACATTCAGTACTTC
TRBV13,few,.,TRBJ2-3,CASNRNWAESTDTQYF,TGTGCCAGCAACCGTAATTGGGCAGAATCTACAGATACGCAGTATTTT
TRBV5-1,.,TRBD2,TRBJ2-1,CASSLAGEWWDEQFF,TGCGCCAGCAGCTTAGCGGGAGAGTGGTGGGATGAGCAGTTCTTC
TRBV28,.,TRBD1,TRBJ2-5,CASSYQKGQGGETQYF,TGTGCCAGCAGTTACCAAAAGGGACAGGGCGGGGAGACCCAGTACTTC
TRBV7-9,once,TRBD1,TRBJ2-7,CASSLAQGAGEQYF,TGTGCCAGCAGCTTAGCACAGGGGGCGGGCGAGCAGTACTTC
TRBV19,.,TRBD2,TRBJ2-1,CASSKKLAGEYEQFF,TGTGCCAGTAGTAAGAAGCTAGCGGGAGAATATGAGCAGTTCTTC
TRBV11-1,.,TRBD1,TRBJ1-1,CASSPRQGVVAAFF,TGTGCCAGCAGCCCGAGACAGGGAGTAGTAGCAGCTTTCTTT
TRBV9,.,TRBD1,TRBJ2-1,CASSGRDRVNYEQFF,TGTGCCAGCAGCGGCCGGGACAGGGTAAACTATGAGCAGTTCTTC
TRBV10-3,.,.,TRBJ1-5,CAISRDRNNQPQHF,TGTGCCATCAGCAGAGACAGGAACAATCAGCCCCAGCATTTT
TRBV9,.,.,TRBJ2-1,CASSPGWENYNEQFF,TGTGCCAGCAGCCCGGGGTGGGAAAACTACAATGAGCAGTTCTTC
TRBV7-6,.,TRBD2,TRBJ2-1,CASSSRGSGRNEQFF,TGTGCCAGCAGCTCCCGAGGGAGCGGGAGGAACGAGCAGTTCTTC
TRBV5-1,.,.,TRBJ2-7,CASSEQGGYSYEQYF,TGCGCCAGCAGCGAACAGGGTGGATACTCCTACGAGCAGTACTTC
TRBV2,.,.,TRBJ2-2,CASSTRFFSGELFF,TGTGCCAGCAGTACACGCTTTTTTTCCGGGGAGCTGTTTTTT
TRBV5-6,many,TRBD2,TRBJ2-1,CASSLVGGGHNEQFF,TGTGCCAGCAGCTTGGTCGGCGGGGGGCACAATGAGCAGTTCTTC
TRBV7-3,.,.,TRBJ1-4,CASSLGGTNEKLFF,TGTGCCAGCAGCTTAGGGGGGACTAATGAAAAACTGTTTTTT
TRBV9,.,.,TRBJ1-6,CASSDLVAGDSPLHF,TGTGCCAGCAGCGACCTCGTGGCAGGGGATTCACCCCTCCACTTT
TRBV7-9,.,.,TRBJ1-4,CASSKGTGDATNEKLFF,TGTGCCAGCAGCAAGGGGACGGGAGATGCAACTAATGAAAAACTGTTTTTT
TRBV25-1,.,.,TRBJ1-1,CASSSQGSTEAFF,TGTGCCAGCAGTTCCCAGGGAAGCACTGAAGCTTTCTTT
TRBV7-3,.,TRBD1,TRBJ2-5,CASSRDRGETQYF,TGTGCCAGCAGCCGGGACAGGGGTGAGACCCAGTACTTC
TRBV10-3,.,.,TRBJ1-1,CAIRLTGSGTEAFF,TGTGCCATCAGATTGACAGGATCGGGAACTGAAGCTTTCTTT
TRBV6-1,.,TRBD1,TRBJ1-4,CASSMGQGGEKLFF,TGTGCCAGCAGCATGGGACAGGGGGGGGAAAAACTGTTTTTT
TRBV6-5,.,.,TRBJ1-3,CASSYAAFGNTIYF,TGTGCCAGCAGTTACGCGGCGTTCGGGAACACCATATATTTT
TRBV18,.,TRBD2,TRBJ2-1,CASSPAAGGIYNEQFF,TGTGCCAGCTCACCCGCGGCGGGGGGGATCTACAATGAGCAGTTCTTC
TRBV19,.,.,TRBJ1-1,CASSSQVGFTEAFF,TGTGCCAGTAGTTCACAGGTAGGGTTCACTGAAGCTTTCTTT
TRBV5-4,.,TRBD1,TRBJ1-1,CASSLGGTGVLNTEAFF,TGTGCCAGCAGCTTGGGGGGGACAGGGGTCCTGAACACTGAAGCTTTCTTT
TRBV6-1,few,.,TRBJ1-5,CAAWKGMAGQPQHF,TGTGCCGCCTGGAAGGGGATGGCGGGACAGCCCCAGCATTTT
TRBV7-7,.,TRBD2,TRBJ2-5,CASSFSGEETQYF,TGTGCCAGCAGCTTCAGCGGGGAGGAGACCCAGTACTTC
TRBV5-6,.,.,TRBJ1-1,CASSLAVGWDTEAFF,TGTGCCAGCAGCTTGGCCGTCGGGTGGGACACTGAAGCTTTCTTT
TRBV10-2,.,TRBD1,TRBJ1-2,CASSGRYAGQGKNYGYTF,TGCGCCAGCAGTGGCCGATACGCGGGACAGGGAAAAAACTATGGCTACACCTTC
TRBV5-4,.,.,TRBJ2-4,CASSSPRGITKNIQYF,TGTGCCAGCAGCTCCCCCAGGGGTATCACCAAAAACATTCAGTACTTC
TRBV10-3,.,.,TRBJ1-5,CAISERQGDQPQHF,TGTGCCATCAGTGAACGCCAGGGCGATCAGCCCCAGCATTTT
TRBV6-6,.,.,TRBJ1-6,CAGKDSLNSPLHF,TGTGCCGGAAAGGACAGCCTTAATTCACCCCTCCACTTT
TRBV2,.,.,TRBJ2-5,CASRGAGGSVETQYF,TGTGCCAGCAGGGGGGCCGGGGGGTCGGTCGAGACCCAGTACTTC
TRBV19,.,TRBD1,TRBJ2-7,CASRRAGGPGNYEQYF,TGTGCCAGTAGGCGAGCAGGGGGCCCGGGTAACTACGAGCAGTACTTC
TRBV6-1,.,.,TRBJ2-5,CASSRLLAGGETQYF,TGTGCCAGCAGTAGACTTCTAGCTGGCGGAGAGACCCAGTACTTC
TRBV5-6,.,TRBD1,TRBJ1-6,CASSLVTGRIDSPLHF,TGTGCCAGCAGCTTGGTGACAGGGCGAATCGATTCACCCCTCCACTTT
TRBV5-6,.,.,TRBJ2-3,CASSHSGAADTQYF,TGTGCCAGCAGCCACAGTGGTGCCGCAGATACGCAGTATTTT